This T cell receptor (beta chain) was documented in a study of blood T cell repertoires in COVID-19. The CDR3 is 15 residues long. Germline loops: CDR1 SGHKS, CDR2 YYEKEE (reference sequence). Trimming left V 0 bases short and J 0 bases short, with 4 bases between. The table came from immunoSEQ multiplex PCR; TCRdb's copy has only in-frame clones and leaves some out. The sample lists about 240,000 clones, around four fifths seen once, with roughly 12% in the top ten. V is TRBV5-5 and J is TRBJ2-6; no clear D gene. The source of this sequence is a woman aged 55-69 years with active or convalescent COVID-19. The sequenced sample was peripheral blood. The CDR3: CASSLVSSGANVLTF. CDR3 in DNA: TGTGCCAGCAGCTTGGTTAGCTCTGGGGCCAACGTCCTGACTTTC.